This T cell receptor beta chain came from a study of CD8+CD57+ T cells in acquired aplastic anemia. Study details: Each DNA sample taken from sorted CD4+ and CD8+ cells came to 3.2 ug on average.

CDR1 and CDR2 (germline): KGHDR, SFDVKD. With 8 bases removed from V and 11 bases from J, the gap between germline ends came to 15 bases. This CDR3 spans 12 amino acids. TCR beta VDJ and CDR3 profiles were obtained from a genomic DNA template. MiXCR, run by TCRdb on the reads, gives a single entry per CDR3 protein. The sample holds about 160,000 distinct CDR3 sequences, just under 45% seen once. The sequencing input was sorted CD4+, CD8+, or CD8+CD57+ T cells (not recorded which) from PBMCs. V is TRBV24-1 and J is TRBJ2-1, with D perhaps TRBD2 (7 bases). The sequence came from a human donor in good health. CDR3: CATTAGAEQQFF. The CDR3 DNA follows: TGTGCCACCACGGCGGGGGCCGAACAGCAGTTCTTC.